The clone carrying this T cell receptor (beta chain) was detected only a few times. The antigen is not known. V was pared by 4 bases and J by 12 bases, with 9 bases between. CDR3 length: 11 amino acids. Germline lookup yields CDR1 SGHVS and CDR2 FQNEAQ. Researchers used genomic DNA as the template to profile TCR beta VDJ and CDR3. TCRdb processed the reads anew with MiXCR; each CDR3 protein has one entry. The sample includes fewer than 80,000 distinct CDR3 sequences, less than 85% of them seen just once. This entry belongs to a study of CD8+CD57+ T cells in acquired aplastic anemia. Study as a whole: Recorded DNA amounts for sorted CD4+ and CD8+ cells had an average of approximately 2.9 ug.

Study observations and caveats: The study identified more than 25 CD8+ CDR3 sequences shared by patients and controls. A significant difference in CD8+ Simpson's diversity between patients and controls was not found.

Only patients with CD8+CD57+ cell expansion on flow cytometry were chosen for sequencing. This chain joins TRBV7-8 and TRBJ1-4; D is undetermined. The TCR comes from a human donor with aplastic anemia. The sequenced material came from sorted CD4+, CD8+, or CD8+CD57+ T cells (not recorded which) from PBMCs. CDR3 DNA: TGTGCCAGCAGCTCCGCCCTTGAACTGTTTTTT. It encodes CASSSALELFF.